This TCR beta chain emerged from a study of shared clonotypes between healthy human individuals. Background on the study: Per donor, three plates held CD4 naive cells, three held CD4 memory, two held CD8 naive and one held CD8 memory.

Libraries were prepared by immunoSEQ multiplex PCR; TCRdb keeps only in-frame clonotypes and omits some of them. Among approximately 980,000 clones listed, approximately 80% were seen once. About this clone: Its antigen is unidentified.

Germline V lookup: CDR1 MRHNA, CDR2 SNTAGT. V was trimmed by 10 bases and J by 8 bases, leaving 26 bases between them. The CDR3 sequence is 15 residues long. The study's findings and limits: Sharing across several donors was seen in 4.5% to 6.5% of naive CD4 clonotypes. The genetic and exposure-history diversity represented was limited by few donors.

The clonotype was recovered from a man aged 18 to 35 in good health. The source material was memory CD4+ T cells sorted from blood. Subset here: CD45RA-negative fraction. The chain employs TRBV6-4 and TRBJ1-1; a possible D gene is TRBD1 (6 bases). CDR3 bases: TGTGCCATGCCCGCTGCGGGCGGGGGCGAAGCCGAAGCTTTCTTT. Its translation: CAMPAAGGGEAEAFF.